This TCR beta chain originates from a study of early T cells in non-severe SARS-CoV-2 infection. Study-wide results and limits: VDJdb matching, biased toward anti-spike CD8 responses, missed private and CD4 specificities.

Attachment of unique molecular identifiers to individual cDNA molecules was performed. MiXCR, run by TCRdb on the 5' RACE reads, gives a single entry per CDR3 protein. The sample records tens of thousands of distinct CDR3 sequences, over 6% being singletons. In the case of this clonotype: Its antigen is unknown.

The sample in question was whole blood, obtained at baseline. The clonotype was recovered from an adult who was a healthcare worker with PCR-confirmed SARS-CoV-2 infection or an uninfected control (not recorded which).

This CDR3 is CASSQGLVGVTDTQYF. CDR3 nucleotide sequence: TGCGCCAGCAGCCAAGGGCTGGTGGGAGTCACAGATACGCAGTATTTT. The chain links TRBV4-3 to TRBJ2-3, with D perhaps matching TRBD2 (5 bases). V was pared by 1 base and J by 2 bases, with 13 bases between. The CDR3 runs to 16 residues. The germline CDR1 and CDR2 sequences are LGHNA and YSLEER.